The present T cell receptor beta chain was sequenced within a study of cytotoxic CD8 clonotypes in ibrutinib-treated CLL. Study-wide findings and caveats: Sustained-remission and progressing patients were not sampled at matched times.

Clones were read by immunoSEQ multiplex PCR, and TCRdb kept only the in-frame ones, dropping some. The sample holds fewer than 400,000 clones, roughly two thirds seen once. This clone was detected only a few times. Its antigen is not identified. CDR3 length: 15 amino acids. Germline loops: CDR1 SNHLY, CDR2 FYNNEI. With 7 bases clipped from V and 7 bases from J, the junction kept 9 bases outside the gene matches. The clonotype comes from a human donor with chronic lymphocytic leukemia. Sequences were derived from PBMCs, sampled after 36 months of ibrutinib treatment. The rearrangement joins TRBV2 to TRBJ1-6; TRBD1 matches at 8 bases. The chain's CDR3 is CASIHDRGDNSPLHF. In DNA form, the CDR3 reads TGTGCCAGCATTCACGACAGGGGCGACAATTCACCCCTCCACTTT.